This T cell receptor beta chain was sequenced for a study of blood T cell repertoires in COVID-19. Study as a whole: Researchers got acute and convalescent COVID-19 samples from the United States, Italy and Spain. PBMCs, B-cell-depleted T cells, or T cells provided the cDNA or gDNA that made up the material.

V lost 5 bases to trimming and J lost 4 bases, with 20 bases between them. The CDR3 extends over 17 amino acids. CDR1 SGHAT and CDR2 FQNNGV come from the germline V gene. The assay was immunoSEQ multiplex PCR, and TCRdb's table has in-frame clones only and misses some. Of roughly 240,000 clones listed, almost 85% are singletons. The Seattle patients, enrolled during active infection, were followed longitudinally. The receptor was derived from a man aged 50 to 60 with COVID-19, enrolled during active disease. The chain links TRBV11-2 to TRBJ2-2; maybe TRBD2 (5 bases). Input material: peripheral blood. The CDR3: CASSPRRKTGLTGELFF. As DNA, the CDR3 is TGTGCCAGCAGCCCCCGGAGGAAGACTGGGCTCACCGGGGAGCTGTTTTTT.